A selection of T cell receptor beta chains follows, all from one sample in a study of blood T cells in healthy people across ages. TCRdb independently ran MiXCR on the 5' RACE reads; one entry per CDR3 protein. The sample lists roughly 720,000 distinct CDR3 sequences; approximately 55% were seen once. The sequencing sample was made of blood. These receptors were taken from a man older than 75 in good health. Both conserved end residues are part of each CDR3. The D gene is left open where the match is weak. Part of the rows lack a size; the others show once, few, many or a class for expanded clones.

CDR3aa | CDR3nt | d_gene | j_gene | abundance | v_gene
CASSLVGTASTDAQYF | TGTGCCAGCAGCTTAGTTGGGACAGCCAGCACAGATGCGCAGTATTTT | TRBD1 | TRBJ2-3 | - | TRBV7-2
CASSLSPGEGNEQYF | TGTGCCAGCAGCTTATCTCCGGGAGAAGGGAATGAGCAGTACTTC | - | TRBJ2-5 | - | TRBV7-2
CASSSGGRAVPYEQYF | TGTGCCAGCAGTTCAGGGGGTAGGGCAGTCCCCTACGAGCAGTACTTC | TRBD1 | TRBJ2-7 | few | TRBV27
CSARDPRETEAFF | TGCAGTGCTAGAGATCCCAGGGAAACTGAAGCTTTCTTT | - | TRBJ1-1 | - | TRBV20-1
CSVEGGFDGYTF | TGCAGCGTTGAAGGAGGGTTTGATGGCTACACCTTC | - | TRBJ1-2 | few | TRBV29-1
CASSFVVRDGYTF | TGTGCCAGCAGCTTCGTGGTCAGGGATGGCTACACCTTC | - | TRBJ1-2 | few | TRBV7-9
CAIIDRAYNEQFF | TGTGCCATCATTGACAGAGCCTACAATGAGCAGTTCTTC | - | TRBJ2-1 | - | TRBV10-3
CASRIGTGNYEQFF | TGTGCCAGCAGAATTGGGACAGGGAATTACGAGCAGTTCTTC | TRBD1 | TRBJ2-1 | - | TRBV27
CASSPPGTHYNEQFF | TGTGCCAGCAGCCCACCCGGGACACATTACAATGAGCAGTTCTTC | - | TRBJ2-1 | - | TRBV3-1
CASSYASGGGEQYF | TGTGCCAGCAGTTACGCCTCCGGGGGCGGCGAGCAGTACTTC | - | TRBJ2-7 | once | TRBV6-6
CASRKTGGEAGYAYF | TGTGCCAGCAGAAAGACAGGGGGCGAGGCGGGATACGCGTATTTT | TRBD1 | TRBJ2-3 | - | TRBV12-3/TRBV12-4
CSAALAALRNEQYF | TGCAGTGCCGCACTAGCGGCCCTTCGCAATGAGCAGTACTTC | TRBD2 | TRBJ2-7 | - | TRBV20-1
CASSQLGLSYNEQFF | TGCGCCAGCAGCCAACTGGGACTGTCCTACAATGAGCAGTTCTTC | - | TRBJ2-1 | - | TRBV4-1
CASLGGGTNNQETQYF | TGTGCCAGTTTGGGGGGCGGGACAAATAACCAAGAGACCCAGTACTTC | - | TRBJ2-5 | - | TRBV7-9
CASSPGFGTGTTYEQYF | TGTGCCAGCAGTCCCGGCTTCGGGACAGGTACGACCTACGAGCAGTACTTC | TRBD1 | TRBJ2-7 | few | TRBV27
CSALSPRDSLNEQFF | TGCAGTGCTCTCTCCCCTCGGGACAGTCTGAATGAGCAGTTCTTC | TRBD1 | TRBJ2-1 | - | TRBV20-1
CASSEQGTAAKNIQYF | TGTGCCAGCAGTGAACAGGGGACTGCAGCCAAAAACATTCAGTACTTC | - | TRBJ2-4 | - | TRBV2
CVSSIVRGLQETQYF | TGTGTCAGTAGTATCGTAAGGGGCCTGCAAGAGACCCAGTACTTC | - | TRBJ2-5 | - | TRBV19
CSDEESGGETQYF | TGCAGTGACGAGGAAAGCGGAGGAGAGACCCAGTACTTC | - | TRBJ2-5 | - | TRBV20-1
CANTSSGRAVGANVLTF | TGTGCCAACACTTCCTCGGGCAGGGCAGTTGGGGCCAACGTCCTGACTTTC | - | TRBJ2-6 | - | TRBV28
CASSVAGGGTDTQYF | TGTGCCAGCAGCGTAGCCGGGGGCGGCACAGATACGCAGTATTTT | - | TRBJ2-3 | - | TRBV9
CTSSLLAGVGNEQFF | TGTACCAGCAGTTTACTAGCGGGAGTAGGTAATGAGCAGTTCTTC | TRBD2 | TRBJ2-1 | - | TRBV28
CASSSRGPGNQPQHF | TGTGCCAGCAGCTCCCGAGGGCCAGGGAATCAGCCCCAGCATTTT | - | TRBJ1-5 | few | TRBV7-2
CASSPGGGFTYEQYF | TGTGCCAGCAGCCCGGGCGGGGGGTTTACCTACGAGCAGTACTTC | TRBD2 | TRBJ2-7 | - | TRBV11-2
CASSYSWTGATYEQYF | TGTGCCAGCAGTTACTCCTGGACAGGGGCGACCTACGAGCAGTACTTC | TRBD1 | TRBJ2-7 | few | TRBV6-5
CASSQDVSTYQETQYF | TGTGCCAGCAGCCAAGACGTTTCGACCTACCAAGAGACCCAGTACTTC | - | TRBJ2-5 | few | TRBV3-1